This TCR beta chain was sequenced for a study of shared clonotypes between healthy human individuals. The CDR3 consists of 13 residues. The V and J ends lost 8 bases and 5 bases respectively, with 16 bases between them. Per the germline V gene, CDR1 is SNHLY and CDR2 is FYNNEI. The protocol was immunoSEQ multiplex PCR, while the TCRdb copy is restricted to in-frame clones and leaves out a portion. The sample contains some 2.4 million clones, 93% of which appear only once. The sequencing input was naive CD4+ T cells from PBMCs. Described subset: CD45RA+ positively selected. The TCR comes from a man aged 18 to 35 in good health. Some clones in this sample may be carry-over from other donors' samples. This rearrangement joins TRBV2 to TRBJ2-7, with unresolved D. CDR3 loop: CASCPRPVNEQYF. CDR3 nucleotides: TGTGCCAGCTGTCCTCGGCCTGTCAACGAGCAGTACTTC.